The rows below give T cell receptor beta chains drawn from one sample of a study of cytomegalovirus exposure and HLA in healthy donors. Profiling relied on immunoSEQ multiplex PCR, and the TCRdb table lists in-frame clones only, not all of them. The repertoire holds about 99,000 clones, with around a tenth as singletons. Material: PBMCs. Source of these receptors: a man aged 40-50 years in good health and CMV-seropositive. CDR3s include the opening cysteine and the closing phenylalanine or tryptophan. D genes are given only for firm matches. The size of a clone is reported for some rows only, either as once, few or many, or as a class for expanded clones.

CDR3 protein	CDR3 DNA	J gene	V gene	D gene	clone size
CASNRGGATYNEQFF	TGTGCCAGCAATCGGGGGGGAGCAACCTACAATGAGCAGTTCTTC	TRBJ2-1	TRBV9	TRBD2	NA
CASSSARHLRTDTQYF	TGTGCCAGCAGCTCCGCCCGACACTTACGCACAGATACGCAGTATTTT	TRBJ2-3	TRBV7-9	NA	few
CASSFNSGGEQFF	TGTGCCAGCAGCTTTAATAGCGGGGGGGAGCAGTTCTTC	TRBJ2-1	TRBV7-2	TRBD2	NA
CASSPEPRVGNTIYF	TGTGCCAGCTCACCAGAGCCCAGGGTTGGAAACACCATATATTTT	TRBJ1-3	TRBV18	NA	few
CASSQVRHEQYF	TGTGCCAGCAGCCAAGTGAGGCACGAGCAGTACTTC	TRBJ2-7	TRBV14	NA	NA
CASSLKGTGTNEKLFF	TGTGCCAGCAGCTTAAAGGGGACAGGCACTAATGAAAAACTGTTTTTT	TRBJ1-4	TRBV7-9	TRBD1	NA
CASSEPTGSLNYGYTF	TGTGCCAGCAGTGAACCGACAGGGTCCCTCAACTATGGCTACACCTTC	TRBJ1-2	TRBV25-1	TRBD1	few
CASSLDSDVGGYTF	TGTGCCAGCAGCTTAGACAGTGACGTGGGCGGCTACACCTTC	TRBJ1-2	TRBV7-3	NA	NA
CASSLADSSYEQYF	TGCGCCAGCAGCTTGGCCGACAGCTCCTACGAGCAGTACTTC	TRBJ2-7	TRBV5-1	NA	NA
CATSQGNAEAFF	TGTGCCACCAGCCAGGGCAACGCTGAAGCTTTCTTT	TRBJ1-1	TRBV6-5	NA	NA
CASSVRDSYEQYF	TGCGCCAGCAGCGTCAGGGATTCGTACGAGCAGTACTTC	TRBJ2-7	TRBV4-1	NA	few
CASSQGSAGTTLAFF	TGTGCCAGCAGCCAAGGATCAGCCGGGACAACTCTAGCTTTCTTT	TRBJ1-1	TRBV14	NA	NA
CSALDRGRADTQYF	TGCAGCGCGTTAGACAGGGGGAGGGCAGATACGCAGTATTTT	TRBJ2-3	TRBV29-1	TRBD1	few
CASSFGLAGGIYEQYF	TGTGCCAGCAGTTTCGGACTAGCGGGAGGGATCTACGAGCAGTACTTC	TRBJ2-7	TRBV6-6	TRBD2	few
CASRRTSGTTGELFF	TGTGCCAGTAGAAGGACTAGCGGGACCACCGGGGAGCTGTTTTTT	TRBJ2-2	TRBV19	TRBD2	few
CASSPTTNFGELFF	TGTGCCAGTAGTCCCACGACTAATTTCGGGGAGCTGTTTTTT	TRBJ2-2	TRBV19	NA	few
CAWSSLYSQTVYGYTF	TGTGCCTGGAGTTCACTCTATTCGCAGACAGTCTATGGCTACACCTTC	TRBJ1-2	TRBV30	NA	few
CASSVASGRAAGELFF	TGTGCCAGCAGCGTAGCTAGCGGGAGGGCCGCCGGGGAGCTGTTTTTT	TRBJ2-2	TRBV9	TRBD2	NA
CASSPSGYEQYF	TGTGCCAGCAGCCCTAGCGGGTACGAGCAGTACTTC	TRBJ2-7	TRBV28	TRBD2	once